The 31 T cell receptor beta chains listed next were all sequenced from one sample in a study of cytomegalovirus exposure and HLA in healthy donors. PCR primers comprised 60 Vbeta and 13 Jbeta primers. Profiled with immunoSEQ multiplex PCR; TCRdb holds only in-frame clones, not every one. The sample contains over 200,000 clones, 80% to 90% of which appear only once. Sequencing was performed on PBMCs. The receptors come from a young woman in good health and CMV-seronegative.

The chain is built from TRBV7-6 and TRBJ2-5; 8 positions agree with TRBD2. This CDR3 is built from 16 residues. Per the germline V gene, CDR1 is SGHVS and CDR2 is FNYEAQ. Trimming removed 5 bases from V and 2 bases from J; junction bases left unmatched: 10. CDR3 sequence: CASSQSGIAGQETQYF. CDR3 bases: TGTGCCAGCAGCCAGAGCGGGATAGCGGGGCAAGAGACCCAGTACTTC. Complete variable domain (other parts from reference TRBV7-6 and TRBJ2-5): GAGVSQSPRYKVTKRGQDVALRCDPISGHVSLYWYRQALGQGPEFLTYFNYEAQQDKSGLPNDRFSAERPEGSISTLTIQRTEQRDSAMYRCASSQSGIAGQETQYFGPGTRLLVL.

CDR3 amino acids: CASSLSGTGAYEQYF. Here the CDR3 DNA reads TGTGCCAGCAGCTTATCCGGGACAGGGGCCTACGAGCAGTACTTC. The chain combines TRBV7-8 with TRBJ2-7; 10 positions agree with TRBD1. The CDR3 loop spans 15 amino acids. Germline values: CDR1 SGHVS, CDR2 FQNEAQ. The V segment lost 2 bases and the J segment 2 bases; nucleotides outside the gene matches: 3.

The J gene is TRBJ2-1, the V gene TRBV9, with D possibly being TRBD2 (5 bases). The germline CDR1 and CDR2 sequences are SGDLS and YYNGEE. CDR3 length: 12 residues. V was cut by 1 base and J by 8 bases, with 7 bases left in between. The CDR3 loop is CASSVSRDEQFF. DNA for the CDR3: TGTGCCAGCAGCGTATCGAGGGATGAGCAGTTCTTC.

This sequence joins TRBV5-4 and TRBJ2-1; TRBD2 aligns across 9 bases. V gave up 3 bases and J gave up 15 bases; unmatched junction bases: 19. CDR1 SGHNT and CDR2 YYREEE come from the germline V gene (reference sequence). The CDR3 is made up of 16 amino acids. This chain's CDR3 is CASSSGVRASGTWTFF. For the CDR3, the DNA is TGTGCCAGCAGCTCCGGGGTTCGGGCTAGCGGGACCTGGACGTTCTTC.

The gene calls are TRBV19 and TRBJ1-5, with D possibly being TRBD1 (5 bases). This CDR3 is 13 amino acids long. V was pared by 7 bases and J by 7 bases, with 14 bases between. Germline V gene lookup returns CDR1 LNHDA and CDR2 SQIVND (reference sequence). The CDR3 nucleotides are TGTGCCAGTAATTGGGAAAGGGGACAGCCCCAGCATTTT. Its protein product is CASNWERGQPQHF.

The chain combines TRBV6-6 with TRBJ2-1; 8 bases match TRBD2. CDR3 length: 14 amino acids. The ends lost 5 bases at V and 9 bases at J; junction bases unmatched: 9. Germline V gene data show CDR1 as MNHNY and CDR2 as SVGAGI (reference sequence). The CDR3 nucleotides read TGTGCCAGCAGTCAATCCCTAGCGGGTACTGAGCAGTTCTTC. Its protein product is CASSQSLAGTEQFF.

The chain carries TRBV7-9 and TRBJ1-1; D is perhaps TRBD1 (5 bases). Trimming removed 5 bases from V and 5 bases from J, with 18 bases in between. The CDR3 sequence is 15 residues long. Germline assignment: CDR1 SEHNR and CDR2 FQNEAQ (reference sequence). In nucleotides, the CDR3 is TGTGCCAGCAGCCGACGCGGAGGGGAGGGGACTGAAGCTTTCTTT. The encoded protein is CASSRRGGEGTEAFF.

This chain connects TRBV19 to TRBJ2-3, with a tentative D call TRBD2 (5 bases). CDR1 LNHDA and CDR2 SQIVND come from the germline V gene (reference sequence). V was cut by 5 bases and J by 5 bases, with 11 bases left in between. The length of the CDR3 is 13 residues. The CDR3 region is CASSEGKGDTQYF. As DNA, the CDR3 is TGTGCCAGTAGTGAGGGTAAGGGAGATACGCAGTATTTT.

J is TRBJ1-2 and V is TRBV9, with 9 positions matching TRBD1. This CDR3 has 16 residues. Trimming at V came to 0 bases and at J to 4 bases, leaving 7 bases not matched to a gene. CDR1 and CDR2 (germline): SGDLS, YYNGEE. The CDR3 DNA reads TGTGCCAGCAGCGTAGCTATAGGGACAGGGCCCTATGGCTACACCTTC. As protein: CASSVAIGTGPYGYTF.

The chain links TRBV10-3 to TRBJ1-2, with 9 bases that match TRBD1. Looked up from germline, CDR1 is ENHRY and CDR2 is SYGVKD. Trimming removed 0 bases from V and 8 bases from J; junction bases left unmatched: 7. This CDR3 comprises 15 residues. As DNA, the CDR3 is TGTGCCATCAGTGAGTCCGGGACAGGGCTCGGGGGCTACACCTTC. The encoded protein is CAISESGTGLGGYTF.

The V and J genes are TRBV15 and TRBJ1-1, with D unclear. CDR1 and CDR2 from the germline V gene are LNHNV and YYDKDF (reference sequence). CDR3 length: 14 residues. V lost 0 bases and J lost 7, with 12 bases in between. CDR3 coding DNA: TGTGCCACCAGCAGAGATCTACAGTTTGGTGAAGCTTTCTTT. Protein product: CATSRDLQFGEAFF.

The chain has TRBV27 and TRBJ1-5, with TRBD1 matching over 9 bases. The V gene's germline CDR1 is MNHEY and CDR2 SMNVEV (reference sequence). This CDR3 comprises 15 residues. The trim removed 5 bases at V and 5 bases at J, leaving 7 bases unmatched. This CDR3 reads CASSTHRGPYQPQHF. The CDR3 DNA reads TGTGCCAGCAGTACCCACAGGGGGCCGTATCAGCCCCAGCATTTT.

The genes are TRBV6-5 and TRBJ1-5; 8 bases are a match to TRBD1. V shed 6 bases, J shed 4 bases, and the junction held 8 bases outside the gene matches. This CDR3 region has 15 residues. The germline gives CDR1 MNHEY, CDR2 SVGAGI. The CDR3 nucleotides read TGTGCCAGCAGACAACAGGGGGTTCCTAATCAGCCCCAGCATTTT. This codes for CASRQQGVPNQPQHF.

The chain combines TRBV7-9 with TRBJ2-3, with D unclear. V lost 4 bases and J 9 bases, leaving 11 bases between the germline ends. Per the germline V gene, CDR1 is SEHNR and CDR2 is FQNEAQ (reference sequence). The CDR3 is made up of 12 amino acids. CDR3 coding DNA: TGTGCCAGCAGCTCCGAGTCCGTGACGCAGTATTTT. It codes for CASSSESVTQYF.

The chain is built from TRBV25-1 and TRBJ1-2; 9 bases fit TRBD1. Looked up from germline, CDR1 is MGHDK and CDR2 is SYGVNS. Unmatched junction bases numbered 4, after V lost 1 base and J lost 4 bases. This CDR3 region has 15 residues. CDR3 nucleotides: TGTGCCAGCAGTGAATCAGGGACAGGGAGCTATGGCTACACCTTC. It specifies CASSESGTGSYGYTF.

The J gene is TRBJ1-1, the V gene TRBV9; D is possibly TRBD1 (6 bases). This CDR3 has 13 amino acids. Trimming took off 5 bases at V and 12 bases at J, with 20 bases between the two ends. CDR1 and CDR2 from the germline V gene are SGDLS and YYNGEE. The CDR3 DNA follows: TGTGCCAGCAGTGGGGGGGGCGGCCTGGGAACTTTCTTT. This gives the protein CASSGGGGLGTFF.

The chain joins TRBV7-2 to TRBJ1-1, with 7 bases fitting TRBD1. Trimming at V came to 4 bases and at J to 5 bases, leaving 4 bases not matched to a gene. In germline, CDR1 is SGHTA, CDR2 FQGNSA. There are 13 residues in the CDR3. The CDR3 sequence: CASSYDRETEAFF. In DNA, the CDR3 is TGTGCCAGCAGCTACGACAGGGAGACTGAAGCTTTCTTT.

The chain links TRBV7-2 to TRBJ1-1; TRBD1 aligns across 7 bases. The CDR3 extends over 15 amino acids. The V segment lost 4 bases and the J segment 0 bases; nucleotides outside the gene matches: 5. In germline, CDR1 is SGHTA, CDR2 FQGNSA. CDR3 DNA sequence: TGTGCCAGCAGCTCGGACAGGCTTATGAACACTGAAGCTTTCTTT. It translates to CASSSDRLMNTEAFF.

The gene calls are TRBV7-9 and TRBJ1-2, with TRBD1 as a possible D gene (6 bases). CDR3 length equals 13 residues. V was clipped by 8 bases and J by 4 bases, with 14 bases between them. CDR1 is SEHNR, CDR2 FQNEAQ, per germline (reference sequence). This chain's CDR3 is CASALLTGYGYTF. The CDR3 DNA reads TGTGCCAGCGCTCTATTGACAGGCTATGGCTACACCTTC.

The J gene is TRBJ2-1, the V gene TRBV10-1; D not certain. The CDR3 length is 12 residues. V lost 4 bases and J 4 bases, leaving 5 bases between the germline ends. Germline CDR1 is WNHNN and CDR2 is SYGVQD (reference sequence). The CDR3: CASSVTYNEQFF. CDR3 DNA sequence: TGCGCCAGCAGTGTCACATACAATGAGCAGTTCTTC.

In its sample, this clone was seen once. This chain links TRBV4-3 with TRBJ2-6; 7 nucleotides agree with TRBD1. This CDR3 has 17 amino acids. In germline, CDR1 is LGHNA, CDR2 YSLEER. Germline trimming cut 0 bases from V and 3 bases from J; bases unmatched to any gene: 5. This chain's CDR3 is CASSQEQGLGGANVLTF. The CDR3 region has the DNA TGCGCCAGCAGCCAAGAACAGGGGTTAGGTGGGGCCAACGTCCTGACTTTC.

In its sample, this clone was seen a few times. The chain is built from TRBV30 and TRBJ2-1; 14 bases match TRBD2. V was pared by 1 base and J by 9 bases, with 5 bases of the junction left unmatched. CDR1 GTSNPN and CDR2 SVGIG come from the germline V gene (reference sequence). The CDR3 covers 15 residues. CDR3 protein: CAWSETSGRASEQFF. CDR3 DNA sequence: TGTGCCTGGAGTGAGACTAGCGGGAGGGCCAGTGAGCAGTTCTTC.

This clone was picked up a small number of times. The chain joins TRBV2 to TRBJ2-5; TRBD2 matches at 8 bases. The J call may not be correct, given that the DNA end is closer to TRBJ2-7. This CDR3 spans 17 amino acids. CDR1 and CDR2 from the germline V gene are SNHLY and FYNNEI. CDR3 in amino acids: CASSDPPWGSGNYEQYF. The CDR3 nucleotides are TGTGCCAGCAGTGACCCTCCGTGGGGTAGCGGGAACTACGAGCAGTACTTC.

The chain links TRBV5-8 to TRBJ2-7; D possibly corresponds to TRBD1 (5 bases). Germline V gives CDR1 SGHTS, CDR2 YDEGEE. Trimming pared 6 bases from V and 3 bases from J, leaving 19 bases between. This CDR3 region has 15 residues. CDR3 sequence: CASTPRGGRFYEQYF. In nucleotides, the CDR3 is TGTGCCAGCACCCCTAGGGGCGGCCGCTTCTACGAGCAGTACTTC. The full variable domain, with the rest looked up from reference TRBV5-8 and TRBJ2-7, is EAGVTQSPTHLIKTRGQQATLRCSPISGHTSVYWYQQALGLGLQFLLWYDEGEERNRGNFPPRFSGRQFPNYSSELNVNALELEDSALYLCASTPRGGRFYEQYFGPGTRLTVT.

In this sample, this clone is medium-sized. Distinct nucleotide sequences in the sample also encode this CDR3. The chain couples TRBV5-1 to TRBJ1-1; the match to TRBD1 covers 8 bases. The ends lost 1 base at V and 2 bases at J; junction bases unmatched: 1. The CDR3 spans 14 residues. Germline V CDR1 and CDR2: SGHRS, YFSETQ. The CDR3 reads CASSLSGGNTEAFF. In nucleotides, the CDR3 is TGCGCCAGCAGCTTGTCAGGGGGCAACACTGAAGCTTTCTTT.

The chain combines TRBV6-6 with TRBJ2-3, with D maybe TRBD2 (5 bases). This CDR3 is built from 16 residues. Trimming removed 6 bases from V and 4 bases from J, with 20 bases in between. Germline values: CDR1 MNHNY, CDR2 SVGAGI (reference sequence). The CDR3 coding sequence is TGTGCCAGCAGCGACCACGGAGGCCCTAACCCAGATACGCAGTATTTT. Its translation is CASSDHGGPNPDTQYF.

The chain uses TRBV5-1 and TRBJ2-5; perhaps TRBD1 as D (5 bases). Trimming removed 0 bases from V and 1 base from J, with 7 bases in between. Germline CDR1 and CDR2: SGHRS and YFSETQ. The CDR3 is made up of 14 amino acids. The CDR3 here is CASSLVGRQETQYF. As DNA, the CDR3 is TGCGCCAGCAGCTTGGTGGGGCGCCAAGAGACCCAGTACTTC.

The CDR3 bases are TGTGCCAGCAGCCAGGAGACAGTTGACTATGGCTACACCTTC. Translation: CASSQETVDYGYTF. The rearrangement uses TRBV4-2 and TRBJ1-2, with D possibly being TRBD1 (5 bases). In germline, CDR1 is LGHNA, CDR2 YNFKEQ. CDR3 size: 14 residues. Trimming removed 3 bases at V and 3 bases at J, with 11 bases between.

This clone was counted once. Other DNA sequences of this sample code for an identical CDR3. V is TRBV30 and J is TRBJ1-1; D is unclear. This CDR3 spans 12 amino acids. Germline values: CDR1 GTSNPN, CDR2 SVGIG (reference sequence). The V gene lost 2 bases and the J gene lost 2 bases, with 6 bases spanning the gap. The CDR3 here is CAWSRSNTEAFF. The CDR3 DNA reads TGTGCCTGGAGTCGCAGTAACACTGAAGCTTTCTTT.

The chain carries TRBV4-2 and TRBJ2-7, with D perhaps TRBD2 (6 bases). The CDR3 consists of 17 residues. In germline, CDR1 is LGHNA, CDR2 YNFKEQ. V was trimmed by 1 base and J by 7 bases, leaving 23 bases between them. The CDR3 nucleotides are TGTGCCAGCAGCCAAGTCGTGGGGGACTGGGGTGTGGTAGAGCAGTACTTC. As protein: CASSQVVGDWGVVEQYF.

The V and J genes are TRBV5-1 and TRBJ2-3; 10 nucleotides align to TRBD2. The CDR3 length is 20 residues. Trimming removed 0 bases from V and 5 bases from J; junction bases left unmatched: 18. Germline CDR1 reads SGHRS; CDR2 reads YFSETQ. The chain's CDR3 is CASSLVAVGSSGGAEDTQYF. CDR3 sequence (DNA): TGCGCCAGCAGCTTGGTAGCCGTGGGAAGCAGCGGGGGGGCCGAAGATACGCAGTATTTT.